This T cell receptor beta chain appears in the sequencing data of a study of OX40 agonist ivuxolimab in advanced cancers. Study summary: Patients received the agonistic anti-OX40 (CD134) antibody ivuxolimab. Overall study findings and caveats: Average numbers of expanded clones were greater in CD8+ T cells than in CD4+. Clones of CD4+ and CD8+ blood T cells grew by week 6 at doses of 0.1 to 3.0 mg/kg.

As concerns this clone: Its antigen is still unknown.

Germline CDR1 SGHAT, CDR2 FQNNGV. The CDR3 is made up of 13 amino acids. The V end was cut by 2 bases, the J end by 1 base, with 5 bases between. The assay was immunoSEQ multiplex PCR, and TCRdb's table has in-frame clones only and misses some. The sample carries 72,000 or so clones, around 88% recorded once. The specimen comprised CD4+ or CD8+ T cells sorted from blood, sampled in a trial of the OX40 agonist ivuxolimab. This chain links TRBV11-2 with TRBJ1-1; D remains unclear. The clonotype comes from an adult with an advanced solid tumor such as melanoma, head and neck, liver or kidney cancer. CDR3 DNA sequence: TGTGCCAGCAGCTTACTAGGGAACACTGAAGCTTTCTTT. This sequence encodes CASSLLGNTEAFF.